Listed here are 7 T cell receptor beta chains from one sample, sequenced in a study of identical twins. TCRdb passed the 5' RACE reads through MiXCR, listing each CDR3 protein once. The repertoire holds 350,000 to 600,000 distinct CDR3 sequences, with more than 13% as singletons. The sample was also reused in another study, on yellow fever vaccine responses in identical twins.

The sample comprised CD4+ T cells sorted from blood. These receptors came from a woman aged 18-29 years in good health.

The chain is built from TRBV28 and TRBJ2-1, with D perhaps matching TRBD1 (7 bases). V was shortened by 5 bases and J by 9 bases, with 20 bases between the two germline ends. Germline CDR1 and CDR2: MDHEN and SYDVKM. CDR3 length: 15 residues. CDR3: CASSRRGTPRAEQFF. CDR3 DNA: TGTGCCAGCAGTCGCAGGGGGACTCCCCGTGCTGAGCAGTTCTTC. The full variable domain, in which reference TRBV28 and TRBJ2-1 provide the parts outside the CDR3, is DVKVTQSSRYLVKRTGEKVFLECVQDMDHENMFWYRQDPGLGLRLIYFSYDVKMKEKGDIPEGYSVSREKKERFSLILESASTNQTSMYLCASSRRGTPRAEQFFGPGTRLTVL.

The CDR3 reads CASSSTQGFQFF. The DNA of the CDR3 is TGCGCCAGCAGCTCGACCCAGGGGTTCCAGTTCTTC. This sequence joins TRBV5-1 and TRBJ2-1; D may be TRBD1 (6 bases). Per germline, CDR1 SGHRS and CDR2 YFSETQ. CDR3 size: 12 residues. The V end lost 3 bases, the J end lost 13 bases, and 14 bases lay between the germline ends.

This clonotype appeared a few times. The chain has TRBV2 and TRBJ1-1; the D is unclear. From germline, CDR1 is SNHLY and CDR2 FYNNEI. This CDR3 is built from 15 residues. V shed 7 bases and J shed 3 bases, with 18 bases lying between them. CDR3 in DNA: TGTGCCAGCATCTTAAGTCACCTTCGGGACACTGAAGCTTTCTTT. Residues: CASILSHLRDTEAFF.

Here the CDR3 DNA reads TGTGCCAGCAGTCCATCCACCCGGACAGGCACAGATACGCAGTATTTT. As protein: CASSPSTRTGTDTQYF. This chain joins TRBV25-1 and TRBJ2-3; possible D gene TRBD1, 6 bases. V lost 5 bases and J lost 1, with 16 bases in between. The CDR3 runs to 16 residues. Germline V gives CDR1 MGHDK, CDR2 SYGVNS.

This clonotype was recorded at least ten times. The J gene is TRBJ1-1, the V gene TRBV29-1; D is unresolved. Germline CDR1 is SQVTM and CDR2 is ANQGSEA. Trimming pared 5 bases from V and 1 base from J, leaving 11 bases between. CDR3 length equals 13 residues. The CDR3 protein is CSVYSGRNTEAFF. The CDR3 DNA reads as TGCAGCGTTTATTCGGGCAGGAACACTGAAGCTTTCTTT.

In this sample, this clonotype turned up a few times. A much bigger clone sits one base away, suggesting this may be a read error. J is TRBJ1-6 and V is TRBV7-9; 8 bases fit TRBD1. CDR3 length equals 14 residues. J gave up 5 bases and V 5 bases, and 2 bases lay outside the gene matches. Per the germline V gene, CDR1 is SEHNR and CDR2 is FQNEAQ (reference sequence). The CDR3 loop is CASSQGQDNSPLHF. In DNA form, the CDR3 reads TGTGCCAGCAGCCAGGGACAGGATAATTCACCCCTCCACTTT.

The genes are TRBV9 and TRBJ2-2; TRBD2 matches at 7 bases. Per germline, CDR1 SGDLS and CDR2 YYNGEE. The CDR3 runs 13 residues. The V gene end was trimmed by 5 bases and the J gene end by 5 bases; junction bases not matched to a gene: 3. CDR3 residues: CASRGGVTGELFF. The CDR3 DNA is TGTGCCAGCAGGGGAGGGGTGACCGGGGAGCTGTTTTTT.